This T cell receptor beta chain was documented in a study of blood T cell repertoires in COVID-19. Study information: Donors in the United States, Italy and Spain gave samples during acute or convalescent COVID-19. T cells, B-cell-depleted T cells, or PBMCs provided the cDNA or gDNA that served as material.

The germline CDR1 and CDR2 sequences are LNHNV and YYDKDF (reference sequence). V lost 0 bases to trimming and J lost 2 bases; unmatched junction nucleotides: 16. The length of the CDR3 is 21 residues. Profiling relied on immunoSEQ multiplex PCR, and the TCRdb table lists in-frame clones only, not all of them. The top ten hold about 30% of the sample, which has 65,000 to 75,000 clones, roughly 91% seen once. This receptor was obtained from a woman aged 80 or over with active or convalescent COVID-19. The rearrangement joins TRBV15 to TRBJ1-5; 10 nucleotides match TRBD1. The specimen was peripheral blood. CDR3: CATSRETGGSMWSGGNQPQHF. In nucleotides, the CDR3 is TGTGCCACCAGCAGAGAGACAGGGGGCTCTATGTGGTCGGGTGGCAATCAGCCCCAGCATTTT. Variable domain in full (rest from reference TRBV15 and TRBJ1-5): DAMVIQNPRYQVTQFGKPVTLSCSQTLNHNVMYWYQQKSSQAPKLLFHYYDKDFNNEADTPDNFQSRRPNTSFCFLDIRSPGLGDTAMYLCATSRETGGSMWSGGNQPQHFGDGTRLSIL.